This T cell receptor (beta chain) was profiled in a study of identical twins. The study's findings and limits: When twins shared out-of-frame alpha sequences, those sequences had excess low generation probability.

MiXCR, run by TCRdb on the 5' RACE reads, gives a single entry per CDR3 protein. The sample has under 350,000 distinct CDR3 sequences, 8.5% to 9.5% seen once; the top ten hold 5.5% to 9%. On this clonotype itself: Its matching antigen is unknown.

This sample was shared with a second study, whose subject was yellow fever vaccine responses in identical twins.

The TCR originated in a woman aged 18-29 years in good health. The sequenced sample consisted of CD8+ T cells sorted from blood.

The CDR3 bases are TGTGCCAGCAGCCAAGCATTCCAGGATGGAGAGGAGAACACTGAAGCTTTCTTT. Protein sequence: CASSQAFQDGEENTEAFF. The chain recombines TRBV4-2 with TRBJ1-1, with no clear D. Per germline, CDR1 LGHNA and CDR2 YNFKEQ. CDR3 length: 18 amino acids. Trimming stripped 1 base from V and 1 base from J, with 19 bases between.